Below are 2 T cell receptor beta chains sequenced from a single sample in a study of cytomegalovirus exposure and HLA in healthy donors (dated by TCRdb to about 2017). Receptor libraries were prepared by the immunoSEQ multiplex PCR assay. The multiplex PCR relied on a mix of 60 forward primers for TCR Vbeta segments and 13 reverse primers for TCR Jbeta segments. TCRdb retrieved this table from immuneACCESS and kept in-frame rearrangements only. Not all clones are present; in checked studies, unresolved V genes account for under half, and no reason is known for the remainder. Across this sample there are about 120,000 clones, with about three quarters seen only once. Of the sample, 3% to 4.5% is held by the ten largest clones. Sequences were obtained from PBMCs. The receptor source for this set is a man younger than 40 in good health and CMV-seronegative.

The chain combines TRBV30 with TRBJ1-1, with D possibly matching TRBD1 (5 bases). The V gene's germline CDR1 is GTSNPN and CDR2 SVGIG (reference sequence). The V end lost 2 bases, the J end lost 3 bases, and 10 bases lay between the germline ends. The CDR3 has 13 amino acids. CDR3 amino acids: CAWSKGMDTEAFF. The CDR3 coding sequence is TGTGCCTGGAGTAAGGGGATGGACACTGAAGCTTTCTTT.

This chain links TRBV5-6 with TRBJ2-7; D may be TRBD1 (6 bases). The germline V gene encodes CDR1 SGHDT and CDR2 YYEEEE. Trimming removed 5 bases from V and 5 bases from J, with 17 bases in between. This CDR3 region has 14 residues. Written as DNA, the CDR3 is TGTGCCAGCAGTCCTTTCGGGACACTCGACGAGCAGTACTTC. Its translation: CASSPFGTLDEQYF.